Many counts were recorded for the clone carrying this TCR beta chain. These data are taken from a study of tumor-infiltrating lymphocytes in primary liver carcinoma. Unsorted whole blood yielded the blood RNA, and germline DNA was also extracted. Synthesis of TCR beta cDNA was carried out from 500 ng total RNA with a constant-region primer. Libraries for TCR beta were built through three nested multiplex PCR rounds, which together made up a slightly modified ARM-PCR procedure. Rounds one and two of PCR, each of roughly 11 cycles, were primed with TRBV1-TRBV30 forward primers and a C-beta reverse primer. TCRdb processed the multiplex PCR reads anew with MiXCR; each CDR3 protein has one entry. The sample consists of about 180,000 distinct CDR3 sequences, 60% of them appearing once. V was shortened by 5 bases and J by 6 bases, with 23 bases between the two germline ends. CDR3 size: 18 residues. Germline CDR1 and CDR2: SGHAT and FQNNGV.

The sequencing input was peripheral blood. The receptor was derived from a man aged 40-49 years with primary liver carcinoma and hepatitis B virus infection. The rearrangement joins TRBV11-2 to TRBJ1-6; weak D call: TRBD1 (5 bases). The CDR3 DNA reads TGTGCCAGCAGCCCCCAGCTGGACATTTATGGTTTTAATTCACCCCTCCACTTT. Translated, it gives CASSPQLDIYGFNSPLHF.